This TCR beta chain is from a study of shared clonotypes between healthy human individuals. Findings and limits, study-wide: Lower generation probabilities were found for non-shared clonotypes than for those shared by all four donors.

CD45RO-negative, CCR7-positively selected cells formed the naive CD8 fraction, excluding terminally differentiated effector memory CD45RA+ cells. Libraries were prepared by immunoSEQ multiplex PCR; TCRdb keeps only in-frame clonotypes and omits some of them. In the table there are about 2.1 million clones, more than 85% of which are singletons. Germline lookup yields CDR1 KGHSH and CDR2 LQKENI. The CDR3 has 15 amino acids. V lost 6 bases to trimming and J lost 4 bases, with 15 bases between them. In regard to this clone: Its specificity is not known.

The TCR comes from a young man in good health. Some clones in this sample may be carry-over from other donors' samples. The J gene is TRBJ1-4, the V gene TRBV18, with D perhaps matching TRBD1 (6 bases). Sequencing was carried out using naive CD8+ T cells from PBMCs. The CDR3, as DNA: TGTGCCAGCTCGCCCGACAGGACCCGTAATGAAAAACTGTTTTTT. It translates to CASSPDRTRNEKLFF. Combining the CDR3 with reference TRBV18 and TRBJ1-4 gives the whole variable domain NAGVMQNPRHLVRRRGQEARLRCSPMKGHSHVYWYRQLPEEGLKFMVYLQKENIIDESGMPKERFSAEFPKEGPSILRIQQVVRGDSAAYFCASSPDRTRNEKLFFGSGTQLSVL.